This TCR beta chain was recovered during a study of blood T cell repertoires in COVID-19. The overall study: Acute and convalescent COVID-19 samples came from the United States, Italy and Spain.

The CDR3 is 15 amino acids. V gave up 6 bases and J gave up 7 bases; unmatched junction bases: 8. CDR1 and CDR2 from the germline V gene are MDHEN and SYDVKM. Original analysis: For nucleated cells, counts were estimated from reference gene primer amplification. Clones were read by immunoSEQ multiplex PCR, and TCRdb kept only the in-frame ones, dropping some. V, J and clone size were drawn from that table, and D and trimming were deduced from the DNA. The table shows approximately 150,000 clones, with roughly 80% occurring only once. The J gene is TRBJ1-5, the V gene TRBV28; 11 positions agree with TRBD1. Sequenced sample: peripheral blood. The TCR comes from a man aged 65 to 85 with active or convalescent COVID-19. The CDR3 here is CASSSGQGASQPQHF. The CDR3 nucleotides are TGTGCCAGCAGCTCTGGACAGGGGGCTAGCCAGCCCCAGCATTTT.